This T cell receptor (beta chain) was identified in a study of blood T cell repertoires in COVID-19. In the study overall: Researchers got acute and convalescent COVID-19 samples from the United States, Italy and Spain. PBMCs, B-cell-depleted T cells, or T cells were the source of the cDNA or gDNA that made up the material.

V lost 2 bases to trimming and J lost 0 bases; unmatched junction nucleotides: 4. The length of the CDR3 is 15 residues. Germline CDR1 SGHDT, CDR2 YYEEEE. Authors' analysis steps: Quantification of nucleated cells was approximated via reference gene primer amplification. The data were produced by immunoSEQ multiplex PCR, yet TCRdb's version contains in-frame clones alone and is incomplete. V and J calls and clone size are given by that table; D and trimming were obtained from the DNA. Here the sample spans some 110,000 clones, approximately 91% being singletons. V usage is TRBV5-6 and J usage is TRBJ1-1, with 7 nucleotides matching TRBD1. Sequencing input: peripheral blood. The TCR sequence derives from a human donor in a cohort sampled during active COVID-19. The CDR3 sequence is CASSFGRGMNTEAFF. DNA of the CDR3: TGTGCCAGCAGCTTCGGCAGGGGGATGAACACTGAAGCTTTCTTT.